One sample yielded the 27 T cell receptor beta chains listed below, sequenced in a study of OX40 agonist ivuxolimab in advanced cancers. Clones were read by immunoSEQ multiplex PCR, and TCRdb kept only the in-frame ones, dropping some. The sample consists of tens of thousands of clones, over 75% of them appearing once. Sequencing was performed on CD4+ or CD8+ T cells sorted from blood, taken in a trial of the OX40 agonist ivuxolimab. The receptors originated from an adult with an advanced solid tumor such as melanoma, head and neck, liver or kidney cancer.

V gene TRBV19 combines with J gene TRBJ1-6; possible D gene TRBD1, 5 bases. CDR3 length: 15 residues. Per the germline V gene, CDR1 is LNHDA and CDR2 is SQIVND (reference sequence). Deletions cut 6 bases from V and 7 bases from J, with 16 bases between. CDR3 nucleotides: TGTGCCAGTAGCCCCTTTCATGGGGCCAATTCACCCCTCCACTTT. Amino acid sequence: CASSPFHGANSPLHF.

The chain is built from TRBV9 and TRBJ2-3; 8 bases align to TRBD2. The CDR3 consists of 16 residues. The junction had 7 bases not matched to a gene; V was cut back by 3 bases and J by 1 base. Germline-derived CDR1 and CDR2 are SGDLS and YYNGEE. As DNA, the CDR3 is TGTGCCAGCAGCGATCCTGGCGGGGGGCGCACAGATACGCAGTATTTT. It codes for CASSDPGGGRTDTQYF.

The V and J genes are TRBV9 and TRBJ2-6, with no clear D. Trimming removed 5 bases from V and 0 bases from J, with 18 bases in between. The CDR3 runs to 18 residues. CDR1 is SGDLS, CDR2 YYNGEE, per germline. CDR3 residues: CASRDTLPGSSGANVLTF. Written as DNA, the CDR3 is TGTGCCAGCAGAGACACACTCCCGGGTAGCTCTGGGGCCAACGTCCTGACTTTC.

The J gene is TRBJ2-7, the V gene TRBV6-4; 7 nucleotides align to TRBD2. Germline V CDR1 and CDR2: MRHNA, SNTAGT. CDR3 length equals 13 residues. Written as DNA, the CDR3 is TGTTACCTGGGAGGGGTGGGGGTCTACGAGCAGTACGTC. It is translated as CYLGGVGVYEQYV.

The CDR3 here is CGERTDTDTQYF. The CDR3 DNA reads TGTGGGGAGCGGACAGACACAGATACGCAGTATTTT. The genes are TRBV10-3 and TRBJ2-3; weak D call: TRBD1 (6 bases). Germline lookup yields CDR1 ENHRY and CDR2 SYGVKD. This CDR3 has 12 amino acids.

The chain's CDR3 is CASSLGAFPSSYNSPLHF. CDR3 coding DNA: TGTGCCAGCAGCTTAGGGGCATTTCCGAGCTCCTATAATTCACCCCTCCACTTT. The chain carries TRBV7-8 and TRBJ1-6; no clear D. The V end lost 1 base, the J end lost 0 bases, and 13 bases lay between the germline ends. The CDR3 sequence is 18 residues long. Looked up from germline, CDR1 is SGHVS and CDR2 is FQNEAQ.

The chain has TRBV9 and TRBJ2-5, with 7 bases identical to TRBD1. The CDR3 is made up of 14 amino acids. Germline V lookup: CDR1 SGDLS, CDR2 YYNGEE. The V and J ends lost 6 bases and 4 bases, in that order; junction bases with no gene match: 9. CDR3 residues: CASNRGGAGETQYF. For the CDR3, the DNA is TGTGCCAGCAACAGAGGGGGCGCCGGAGAGACCCAGTACTTC.

CDR3 nucleotides: TGTGCCAGCAGCTTGAATAGGGTCGGGTCCTACGAGCAGTACGTC. Protein product: CASSLNRVGSYEQYV. The J gene is TRBJ2-7, the V gene TRBV5-5; D is uncertain. CDR1 is SGHKS and CDR2 is YYEKEE in the germline V gene (reference sequence). The CDR3 covers 15 residues. The V end was cut by 1 base, the J end by 1 base, with 12 bases between.

The genes are TRBV2 and TRBJ2-3; a weak D match, TRBD2 (7 bases). This CDR3 has 17 amino acids. CDR1 is SNHLY and CDR2 is FYNNEI in the germline V gene. Trimming stripped 3 bases from V and 3 bases from J, with 19 bases between. The CDR3: CASSDIGGAERTDTQYF. CDR3 sequence (DNA): TGTGCCAGCAGTGATATTGGGGGGGCCGAGAGGACAGATACGCAGTATTTT.

The chain joins TRBV28 to TRBJ2-3; D may be TRBD2 (6 bases). CDR1 MDHEN and CDR2 SYDVKM come from the germline V gene. Trimming cost V 4 bases and J 0 bases, with 8 bases left between them. This CDR3 is 14 amino acids long. CDR3 nucleotides: TGTGCCAGCAGTTCCGGGACTAGCACAGATACGCAGTATTTT. Encoded protein: CASSSGTSTDTQYF.

The chain couples TRBV28 to TRBJ1-3, with a tentative D call TRBD1 (6 bases). Germline-derived CDR1 and CDR2 are MDHEN and SYDVKM. V was pared by 2 bases and J by 0 bases, with 11 bases between. The CDR3 loop spans 16 amino acids. The CDR3 DNA reads TGTGCCAGCAGTTTACCCACAGGGAGCTCTGGAAACACCATATATTTT. This codes for CASSLPTGSSGNTIYF.

The gene calls are TRBV14 and TRBJ2-7, with D possibly matching TRBD2 (5 bases). CDR1 SGHDN and CDR2 FVKESK come from the germline V gene. V gave up 2 bases and J gave up 5 bases, with 13 bases separating them. The CDR3 runs to 14 residues. CDR3 sequence: CASSQLQRVHEQYF. CDR3 DNA: TGTGCCAGCAGCCAATTACAGAGGGTCCACGAGCAGTACTTC.

To note about this clone: The junction departs from germline at one end; a sequencing error may be responsible. Other nucleotide sequences from this sample produce the same CDR3. V gene TRBV7-9 combines with J gene TRBJ1-4; TRBD1 aligns across 8 bases. This CDR3 contains 14 residues. CDR1 and CDR2 from the germline V gene are SEHNR and FQNEAQ (reference sequence). CDR3 coding DNA: TGCGCCAGCAGCCCGGGACAGGATAATGAAAAACTGTTTTTT. Translating it yields CASSPGQDNEKLFF.

The genes are TRBV27 and TRBJ1-2; the match to TRBD1 covers 10 bases. V trimming: 5 bases; J trimming: 3 bases; junction bases outside the gene matches: 3. Germline CDR1 and CDR2: MNHEY and SMNVEV (reference sequence). This CDR3 is built from 14 residues. The CDR3 is CASSPGQGDYGYTF. The CDR3 region has the DNA TGTGCCAGCAGTCCAGGACAGGGGGACTATGGCTACACCTTC.

The V call is TRBV2, the J call TRBJ1-5; D is possibly TRBD1 (6 bases). Germline V CDR1 and CDR2: SNHLY, FYNNEI. This CDR3 is built from 15 residues. V lost 8 bases and J 0 bases, leaving 14 bases between the germline ends. CDR3 sequence (DNA): TGTGCCAGCGGCGGACAGACATATAGCAATCAGCCCCAGCATTTT. Its protein is CASGGQTYSNQPQHF.

The chain has TRBV6-4 and TRBJ2-2; TRBD1 matches at 8 bases. V was clipped by 5 bases and J by 2 bases; unmatched bases: 4. The germline CDR1 and CDR2 sequences are MRHNA and SNTAGT. CDR3 length equals 15 residues. The CDR3: CASSFDRGNTGELFF. The CDR3 DNA reads TGTGCCAGCAGTTTCGACAGGGGCAACACCGGGGAGCTGTTTTTT.

V usage is TRBV7-3 and J usage is TRBJ2-7; D unclear. Looked up from germline, CDR1 is SGHTA and CDR2 is FQGTGA. CDR3 length: 14 residues. Trimming stripped 1 base from V and 5 bases from J, with 12 bases between. In DNA, the CDR3 is TGTGCCAGCAGCTTAAACGGCTTGGGTGACGAGCAGTACTTC. Its translation: CASSLNGLGDEQYF.

The rearrangement joins TRBV11-1 to TRBJ2-6; D gene unclear. Germline V lookup: CDR1 SGHAT, CDR2 FQDESV (reference sequence). The CDR3 consists of 15 residues. V gave up 3 bases and J gave up 0 bases, with 6 bases separating them. In DNA, the CDR3 is TGTGCCAGCAGCTTCGAAGCCTCTGGGGCCAACGTCCTGACTTTC. This sequence encodes CASSFEASGANVLTF.

J is TRBJ1-1 and V is TRBV6-5; D remains unclear. The CDR3 covers 13 residues. V lost 0 bases, J lost 4 bases, and 6 bases lay in between. CDR1 and CDR2 from the germline V gene are MNHEY and SVGAGI. This CDR3 reads CASSYSDITEAFF. CDR3 coding DNA: TGTGCCAGCAGTTACTCAGACATCACTGAAGCTTTCTTT.

This clone was seen more than once but under ten times. The rearrangement uses TRBV7-2 and TRBJ2-3; TRBD2 matches 12 bases. V lost 6 bases and J lost 5; bases outside the gene matches: 6. This CDR3 is built from 15 residues. Germline CDR1 and CDR2: SGHTA and FQGNSA. The CDR3 nucleotides are TGTGCCAGCAGTTCTAGCGGGGGGGCCCTAGATACGCAGTATTTT. As protein: CASSSSGGALDTQYF.

This chain connects TRBV5-5 to TRBJ2-7; D possibly uses TRBD1 or TRBD2 (5 bases each). There are 14 residues in the CDR3. The germline V gene has CDR1 SGHKS and CDR2 YYEKEE (reference sequence). V was pared by 3 bases and J by 6 bases, with 16 bases between. CDR3 residues: CASSWEGSGGEQYV. The CDR3 coding sequence is TGTGCCAGCAGCTGGGAAGGTTCTGGGGGCGAGCAGTACGTC.

This clone was observed once. The chain is built from TRBV14 and TRBJ1-6; 9 bases align to TRBD1. The CDR3 runs 16 residues. The V and J ends lost 4 bases and 9 bases, in that order; junction bases with no gene match: 10. Germline CDR1 is SGHDN and CDR2 is FVKESK. The CDR3 DNA sequence: TGTGCCAGCAGCCCAACCGGGACAGGGTCAGGTTCACCCCTCCACTTT. It specifies CASSPTGTGSGSPLHF.

The gene calls are TRBV9 and TRBJ2-3, with D possibly called TRBD1 or TRBD2 (6 bases each). The V gene's germline CDR1 is SGDLS and CDR2 YYNGEE. V was trimmed by 3 bases and J by 4 bases, leaving 12 bases between them. CDR3 length: 14 amino acids. The CDR3 is CASSAGAMPDTQYF. The CDR3 nucleotides read TGTGCCAGCAGCGCGGGGGCTATGCCAGATACGCAGTATTTT. Complete variable domain (other parts from reference TRBV9 and TRBJ2-3): DSGVTQTPKHLITATGQRVTLRCSPRSGDLSVYWYQQSLDQGLQFLIQYYNGEERAKGNILERFSAQQFPDLHSELNLSSLELGDSALYFCASSAGAMPDTQYFGPGTRLTVL.

This clone was observed once. The chain couples TRBV7-2 to TRBJ1-4; D is uncertain. Trimming removed 7 bases from V and 8 bases from J, with 11 bases in between. The CDR3 covers 12 residues. Germline values: CDR1 SGHTA, CDR2 FQGNSA. CDR3 in DNA: TGTGCCAGCAATGAAGGAGGCGAAAAACTGTTTTTT. Translation: CASNEGGEKLFF.

V usage is TRBV2 and J usage is TRBJ1-6; unclear D gene. Between the trimmed V and J ends, which lost 8 bases and 0 bases, there was a span of 14 bases. The CDR3 consists of 16 residues. The germline CDR1 and CDR2 sequences are SNHLY and FYNNEI. CDR3 in amino acids: CASGEEGASYNSPLHF. The CDR3 bases are TGTGCCAGCGGCGAGGAGGGTGCCTCCTATAATTCACCCCTCCACTTT.

The CDR3 DNA reads as TGTGCCAGCAGCGCGACTTCCAATGAGCAGTTCTTC. Amino acid sequence: CASSATSNEQFF. The chain is built from TRBV9 and TRBJ2-1; unclear D gene. V dropped 3 bases and J dropped 6 bases, with 7 bases sitting between them. This CDR3 is 12 amino acids long. Germline CDR1 reads SGDLS; CDR2 reads YYNGEE.

This sequence joins TRBV6-5 and TRBJ2-2, with D possibly matching TRBD2 (6 bases). The CDR3 loop spans 15 amino acids. Trimming pared 0 bases from V and 5 bases from J, leaving 10 bases between. Looked up from germline, CDR1 is MNHEY and CDR2 is SVGAGI. CDR3 loop: CASSYSKRGTGELFF. DNA for the CDR3: TGTGCCAGCAGTTACTCGAAACGGGGGACCGGGGAGCTGTTTTTT.